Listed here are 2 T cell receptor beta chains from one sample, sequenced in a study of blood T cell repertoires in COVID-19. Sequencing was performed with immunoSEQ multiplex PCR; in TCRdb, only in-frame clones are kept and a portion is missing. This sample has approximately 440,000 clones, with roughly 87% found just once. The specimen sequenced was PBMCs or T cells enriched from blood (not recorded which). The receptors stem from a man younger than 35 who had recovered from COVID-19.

In DNA form, the CDR3 reads TGTGCCAGCAGAACAAGTAACTCCTACGAGCAGTACTTC. Its translation: CASRTSNSYEQYF. The chain has TRBV6-5 and TRBJ2-7; D unclear. In germline, CDR1 is MNHEY, CDR2 SVGAGI. The V and J ends lost 6 bases and 0 bases respectively, with 9 bases between them. CDR3 length: 13 amino acids.

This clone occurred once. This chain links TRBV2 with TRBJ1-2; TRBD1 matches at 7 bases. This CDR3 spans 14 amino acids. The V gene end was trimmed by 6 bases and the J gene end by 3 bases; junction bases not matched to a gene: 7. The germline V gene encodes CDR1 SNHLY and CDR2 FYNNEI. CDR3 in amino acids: CASRGAGGDYGYTF. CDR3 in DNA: TGTGCCAGCAGGGGGGCAGGGGGAGACTATGGCTACACCTTC.